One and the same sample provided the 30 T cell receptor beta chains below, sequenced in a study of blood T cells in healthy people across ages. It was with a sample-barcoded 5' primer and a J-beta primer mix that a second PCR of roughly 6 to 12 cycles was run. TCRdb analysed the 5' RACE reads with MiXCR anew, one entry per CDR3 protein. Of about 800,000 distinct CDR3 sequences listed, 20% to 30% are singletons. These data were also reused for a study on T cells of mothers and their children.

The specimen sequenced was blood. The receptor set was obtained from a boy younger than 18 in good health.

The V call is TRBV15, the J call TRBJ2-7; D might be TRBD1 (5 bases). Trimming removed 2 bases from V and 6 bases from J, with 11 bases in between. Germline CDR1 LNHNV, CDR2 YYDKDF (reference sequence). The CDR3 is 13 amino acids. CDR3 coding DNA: TGTGCCACCAGCAGACAGGGAATGGGCGAGCAGTACTTC. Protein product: CATSRQGMGEQYF.

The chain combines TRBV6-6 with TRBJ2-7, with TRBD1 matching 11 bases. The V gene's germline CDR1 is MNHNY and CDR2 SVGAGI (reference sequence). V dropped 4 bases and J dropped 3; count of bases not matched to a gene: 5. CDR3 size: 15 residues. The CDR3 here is CASSFRTGGGYEQYF. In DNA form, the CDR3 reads TGTGCCAGCAGTTTTAGGACAGGGGGCGGCTACGAGCAGTACTTC.

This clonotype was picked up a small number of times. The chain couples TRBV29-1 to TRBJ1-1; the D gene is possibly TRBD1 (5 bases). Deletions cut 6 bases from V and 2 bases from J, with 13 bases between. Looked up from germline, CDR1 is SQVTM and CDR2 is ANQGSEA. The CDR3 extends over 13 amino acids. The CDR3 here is CSVRDLLNTEAFF. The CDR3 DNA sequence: TGCAGCGTCCGGGACCTGCTAAACACTGAAGCTTTCTTT.

CDR3 sequence reads: CASSPGLGKETQYF. DNA of the CDR3: TGTGCCAGCTCACCTGGACTAGGGAAGGAGACCCAGTACTTC. J is TRBJ2-5 and V is TRBV18; 7 positions agree with TRBD2. Trimming took 3 bases from V and 5 from J; bases not matched to a gene: 6. In germline, CDR1 is KGHSH, CDR2 LQKENI. The CDR3 contains 14 residues. Full variable domain (remainder filled in from reference TRBV18 and TRBJ2-5): NAGVMQNPRHLVRRRGQEARLRCSPMKGHSHVYWYRQLPEEGLKFMVYLQKENIIDESGMPKERFSAEFPKEGPSILRIQQVVRGDSAAYFCASSPGLGKETQYFGPGTRLLVL.

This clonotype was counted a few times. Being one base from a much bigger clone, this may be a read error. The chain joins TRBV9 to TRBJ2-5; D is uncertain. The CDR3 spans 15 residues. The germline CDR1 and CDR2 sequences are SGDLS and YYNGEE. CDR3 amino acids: CASSVGLLGQETQCF. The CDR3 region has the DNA TGTGCCAGCAGCGTAGGTTTGTTGGGCCAAGAGACCCAGTGCTTC.

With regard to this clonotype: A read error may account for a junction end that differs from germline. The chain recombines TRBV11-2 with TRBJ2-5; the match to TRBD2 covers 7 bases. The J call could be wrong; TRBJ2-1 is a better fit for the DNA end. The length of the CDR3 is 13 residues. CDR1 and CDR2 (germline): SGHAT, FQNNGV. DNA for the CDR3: TGTGCCAGCAGCTTTACGACTAGCAATCAGCAGTTCTTC. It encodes CASSFTTSNQQFF.

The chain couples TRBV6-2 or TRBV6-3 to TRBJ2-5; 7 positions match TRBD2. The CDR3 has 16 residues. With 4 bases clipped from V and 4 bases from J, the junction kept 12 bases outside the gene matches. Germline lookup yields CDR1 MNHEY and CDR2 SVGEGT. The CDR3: CASSWSGGGRGETQYF. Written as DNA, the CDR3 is TGTGCCAGCAGTTGGTCTGGCGGGGGACGGGGAGAGACCCAGTACTTC.

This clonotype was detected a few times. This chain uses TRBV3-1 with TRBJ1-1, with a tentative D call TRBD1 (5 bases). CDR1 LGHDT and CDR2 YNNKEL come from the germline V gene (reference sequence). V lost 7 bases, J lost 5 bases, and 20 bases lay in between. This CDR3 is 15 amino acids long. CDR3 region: CASMDRGRAGTEAFF. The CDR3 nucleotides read TGTGCCAGCATGGATAGGGGCAGGGCGGGGACTGAAGCTTTCTTT. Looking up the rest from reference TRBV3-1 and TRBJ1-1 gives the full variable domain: DTAVSQTPKYLVTQMGNDKSIKCEQNLGHDTMYWYKQDSKKFLKIMFSYNNKELIINETVPNRFSPKSPDKAHLNLHINSLELGDSAVYFCASMDRGRAGTEAFFGQGTRLTVV.

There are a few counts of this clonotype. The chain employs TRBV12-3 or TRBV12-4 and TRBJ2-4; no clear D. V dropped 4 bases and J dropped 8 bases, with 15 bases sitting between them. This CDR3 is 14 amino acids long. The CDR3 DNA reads TGTGCCAGCAGTTCACCCCAAGGTGTGGACATTCAGTACTTC. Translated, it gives CASSSPQGVDIQYF.

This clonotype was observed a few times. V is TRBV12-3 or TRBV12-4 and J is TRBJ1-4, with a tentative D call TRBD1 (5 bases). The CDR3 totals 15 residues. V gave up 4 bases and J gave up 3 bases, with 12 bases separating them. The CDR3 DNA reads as TGTGCCAGCAGTTCCCGGGGGGGGGCTAATGAAAAACTGTTTTTT. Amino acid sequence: CASSSRGGANEKLFF.

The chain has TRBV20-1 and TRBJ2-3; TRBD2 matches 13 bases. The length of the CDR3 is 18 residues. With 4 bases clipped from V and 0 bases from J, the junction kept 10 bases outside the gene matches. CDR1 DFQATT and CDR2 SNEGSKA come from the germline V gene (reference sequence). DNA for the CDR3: TGCAGTGCTAAAGGACTGGGGACTAGCGGGATCAGCACAGATACGCAGTATTTT. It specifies CSAKGLGTSGISTDTQYF.

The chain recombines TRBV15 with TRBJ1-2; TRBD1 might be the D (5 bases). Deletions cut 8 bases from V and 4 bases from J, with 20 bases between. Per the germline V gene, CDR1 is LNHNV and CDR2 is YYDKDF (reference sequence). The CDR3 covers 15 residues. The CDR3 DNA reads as TGTGCCACCCGGGCAAGGGATGAGGGACTCTATGGCTACACCTTC. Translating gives CATRARDEGLYGYTF.

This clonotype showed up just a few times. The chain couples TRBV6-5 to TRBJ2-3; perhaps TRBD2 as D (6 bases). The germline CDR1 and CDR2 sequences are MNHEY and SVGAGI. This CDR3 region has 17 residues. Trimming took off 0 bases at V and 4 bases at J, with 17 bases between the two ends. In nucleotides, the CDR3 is TGTGCCAGCAGTTACTCGAGGTGGGGGGTGAGCGCAGATACGCAGTATTTT. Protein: CASSYSRWGVSADTQYF.

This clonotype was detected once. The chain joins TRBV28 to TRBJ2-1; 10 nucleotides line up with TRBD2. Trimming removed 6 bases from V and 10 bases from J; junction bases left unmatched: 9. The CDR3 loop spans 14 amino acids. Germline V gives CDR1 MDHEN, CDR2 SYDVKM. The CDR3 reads CASRPGLAYREQFF. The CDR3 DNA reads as TGTGCCAGCAGACCGGGACTAGCGTATCGAGAGCAGTTCTTC.

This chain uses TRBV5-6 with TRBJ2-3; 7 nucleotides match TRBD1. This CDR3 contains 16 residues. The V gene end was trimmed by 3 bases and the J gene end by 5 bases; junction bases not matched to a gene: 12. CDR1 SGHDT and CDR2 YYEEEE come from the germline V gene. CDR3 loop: CASSSLRQGVEDTQYF. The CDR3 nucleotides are TGTGCCAGCAGCTCATTACGACAGGGAGTTGAAGATACGCAGTATTTT.

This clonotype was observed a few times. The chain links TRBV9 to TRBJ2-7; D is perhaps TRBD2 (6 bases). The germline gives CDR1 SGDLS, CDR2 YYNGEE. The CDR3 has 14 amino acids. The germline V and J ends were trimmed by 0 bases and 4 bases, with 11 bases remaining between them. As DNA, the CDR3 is TGTGCCAGCAGCGTAGGAGCTAGCGCGTACGAGCAGTACTTC. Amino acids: CASSVGASAYEQYF.

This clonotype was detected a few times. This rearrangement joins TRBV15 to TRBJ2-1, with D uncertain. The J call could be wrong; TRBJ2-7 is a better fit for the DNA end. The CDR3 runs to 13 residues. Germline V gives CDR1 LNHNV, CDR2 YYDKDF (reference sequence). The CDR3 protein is CATSREGTVRQYF. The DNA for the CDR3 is TGTGCCACCAGCAGAGAAGGTACAGTTCGGCAGTACTTC.

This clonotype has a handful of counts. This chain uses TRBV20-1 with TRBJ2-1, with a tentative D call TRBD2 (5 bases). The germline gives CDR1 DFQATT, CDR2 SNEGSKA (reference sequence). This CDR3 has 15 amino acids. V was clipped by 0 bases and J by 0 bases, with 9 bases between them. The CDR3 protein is CSARDSGSSYNEQFF. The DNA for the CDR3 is TGCAGTGCTAGAGATTCGGGGAGCTCCTACAATGAGCAGTTCTTC.

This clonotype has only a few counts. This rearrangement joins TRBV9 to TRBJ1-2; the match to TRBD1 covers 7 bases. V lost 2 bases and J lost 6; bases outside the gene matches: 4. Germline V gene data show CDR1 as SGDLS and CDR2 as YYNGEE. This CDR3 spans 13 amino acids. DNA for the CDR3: TGTGCCAGCAGCGTGTTCGGGACAGATGGCTACACCTTC. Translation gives CASSVFGTDGYTF.

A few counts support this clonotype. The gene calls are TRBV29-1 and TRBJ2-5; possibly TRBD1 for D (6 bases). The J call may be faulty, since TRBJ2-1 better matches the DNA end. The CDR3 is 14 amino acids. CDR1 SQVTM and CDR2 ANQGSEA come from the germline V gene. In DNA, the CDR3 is TGCAGCGGTTGCGTTGCAGGGACATACAATGAGCAGTTCTTC. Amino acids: CSGCVAGTYNEQFF.

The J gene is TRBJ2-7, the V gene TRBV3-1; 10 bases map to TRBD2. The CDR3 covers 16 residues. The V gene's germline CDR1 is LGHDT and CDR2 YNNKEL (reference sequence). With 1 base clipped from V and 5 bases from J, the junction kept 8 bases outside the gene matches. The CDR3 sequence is CASSQGPSGSTNEQYF. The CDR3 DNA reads TGTGCCAGCAGCCAAGGTCCTAGCGGGAGTACCAACGAGCAGTACTTC.

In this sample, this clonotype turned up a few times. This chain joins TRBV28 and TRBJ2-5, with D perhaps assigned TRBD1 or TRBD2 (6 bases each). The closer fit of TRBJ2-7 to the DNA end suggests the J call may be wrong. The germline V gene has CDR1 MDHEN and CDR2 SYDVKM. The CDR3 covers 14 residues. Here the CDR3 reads CASSRRGVTYEQYF. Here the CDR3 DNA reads TGTGCCAGCAGCCGGAGGGGGGTGACCTACGAGCAGTACTTC.

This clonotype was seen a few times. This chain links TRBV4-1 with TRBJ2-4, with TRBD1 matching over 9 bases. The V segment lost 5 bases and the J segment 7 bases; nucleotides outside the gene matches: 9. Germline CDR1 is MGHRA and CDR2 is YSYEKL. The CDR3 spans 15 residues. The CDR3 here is CASSVGQGKGNIQYF. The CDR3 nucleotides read TGCGCCAGCAGCGTTGGACAGGGGAAAGGGAACATTCAGTACTTC.

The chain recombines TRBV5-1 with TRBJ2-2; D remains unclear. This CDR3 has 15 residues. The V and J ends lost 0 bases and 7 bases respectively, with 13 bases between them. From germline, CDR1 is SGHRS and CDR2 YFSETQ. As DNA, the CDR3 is TGCGCCAGCAGCTTGGGTCCATCATGGAGCGGGGAGCTGTTTTTT. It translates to CASSLGPSWSGELFF.

CDR3 sequence (DNA): TGTGCCAGCAGCCTTCCTAGGTATCCAAGACAACAAAATTCACCCCTCCACTTT. It codes for CASSLPRYPRQQNSPLHF. V is TRBV7-2 and J is TRBJ1-6; no clear D gene. This CDR3 comprises 18 residues. Trimming left V 5 bases short and J 7 bases short, with 24 bases between. Germline CDR1 SGHTA, CDR2 FQGNSA.

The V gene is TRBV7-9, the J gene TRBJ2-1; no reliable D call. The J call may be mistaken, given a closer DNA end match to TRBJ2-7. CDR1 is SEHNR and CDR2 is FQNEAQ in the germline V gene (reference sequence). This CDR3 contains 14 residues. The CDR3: CASSLANRTYEQYF. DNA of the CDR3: TGTGCCAGCAGCTTAGCAAACCGGACCTACGAGCAGTACTTC.

The CDR3 DNA sequence: TGTGCCAGCAGTTTGTCCCCTCCGGCAGAGCAGTTCTTC. Translating gives CASSLSPPAEQFF. The chain links TRBV12-3 or TRBV12-4 to TRBJ2-5; D uncertain. The J call may be incorrect, as the DNA end agrees better with TRBJ2-1. The CDR3 is 13 amino acids.

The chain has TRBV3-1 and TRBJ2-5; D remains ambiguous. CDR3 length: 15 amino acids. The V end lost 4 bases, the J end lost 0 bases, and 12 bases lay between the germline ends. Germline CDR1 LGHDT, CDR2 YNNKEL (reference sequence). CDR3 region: CASSLIAEYQETQYF. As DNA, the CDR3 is TGTGCCAGCAGCCTTATCGCAGAGTACCAAGAGACCCAGTACTTC.

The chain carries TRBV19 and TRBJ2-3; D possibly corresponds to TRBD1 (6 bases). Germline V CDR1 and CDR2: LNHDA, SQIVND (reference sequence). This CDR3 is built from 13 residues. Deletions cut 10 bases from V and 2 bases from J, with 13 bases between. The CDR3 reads CATTGPNTDTQYF. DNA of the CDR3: TGTGCCACCACAGGGCCGAACACAGATACGCAGTATTTT.

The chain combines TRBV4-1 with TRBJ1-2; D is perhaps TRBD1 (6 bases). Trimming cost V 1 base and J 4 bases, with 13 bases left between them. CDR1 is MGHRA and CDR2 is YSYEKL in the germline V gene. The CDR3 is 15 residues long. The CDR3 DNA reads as TGCGCCAGCAGCCAAGTCGGGGACACGGGCTATGGCTACACCTTC. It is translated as CASSQVGDTGYGYTF.